This TCR beta chain derives from a study of human T cells and chemical hapten exposure. This clonotype was recorded many times. Its antigen is not known. Trimming took 4 bases from V and 1 from J, leaving 13 bases between them. Per germline, CDR1 SQVTM and CDR2 ANQGSEA. This CDR3 spans 14 amino acids. In the study's own analysis: From 23,224 to 690,600 TCRs were found per sample, with a median of approximately 92,000. Each CDR3 protein is one row after TCRdb ran MiXCR on the RACE reads. These V and J calls originate from TCRdb's pipeline instead of the authors' own analysis. This table has some 300,000 distinct CDR3 sequences, around 5.5% appearing once. Sample time point: pre-sensitization, week 0. Treatment of the sample: therapeutic diphenylcyclopropenone sensitization with weekly scalp DPC. Broader study findings: Significantly greater numbers of large CDR3 similarity clusters came from expanded TCRs than from controls.

The sequencing here drew on whole blood, taken in connection with sensitization to the hapten diphenylcyclopropenone (DPC). This clonotype was obtained from a woman between 18 and 29 years old with alopecia areata. Some clones in this sample may be carry-over from other donors' samples. The V and J genes are TRBV29-1 and TRBJ2-5, with unresolved D. CDR3 DNA: TGCAGCGTTGTAGGTCTTACACCCCAAGAGACCCAGTACTTC. Translated: CSVVGLTPQETQYF.